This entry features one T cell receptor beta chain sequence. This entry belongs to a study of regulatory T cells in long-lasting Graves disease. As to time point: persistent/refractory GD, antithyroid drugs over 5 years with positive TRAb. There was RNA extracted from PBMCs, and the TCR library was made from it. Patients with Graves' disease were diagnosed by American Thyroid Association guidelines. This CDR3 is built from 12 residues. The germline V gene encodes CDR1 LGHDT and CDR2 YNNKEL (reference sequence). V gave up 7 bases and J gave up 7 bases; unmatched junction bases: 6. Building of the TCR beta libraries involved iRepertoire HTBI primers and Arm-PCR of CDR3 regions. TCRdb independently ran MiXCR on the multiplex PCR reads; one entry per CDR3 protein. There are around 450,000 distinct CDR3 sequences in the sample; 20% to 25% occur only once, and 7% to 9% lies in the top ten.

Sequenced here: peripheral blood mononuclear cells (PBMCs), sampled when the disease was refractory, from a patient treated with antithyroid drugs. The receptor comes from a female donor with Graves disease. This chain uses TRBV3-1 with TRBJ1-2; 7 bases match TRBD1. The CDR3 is CASILAGGGYTF. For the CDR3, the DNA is TGTGCCAGCATCCTAGCAGGGGGTGGCTACACCTTC.